These T cell receptor beta chains were read from a single sample in a study of CD8 T cells in Susac syndrome. TCRdb independently ran MiXCR on the immunoSEQ multiplex PCR reads; one entry per CDR3 protein. Here the sample spans roughly 150,000 distinct CDR3 sequences, approximately 95% being singletons. What was sequenced was CD4+ T cells from PBMCs. The receptors come from a human donor with Susac syndrome. Each CDR3 is given with its conserved first and last residue.

CDR3: CSVEDPRQGINEKLFF; V: TRBV29-1
CDR3: CAAQRTSGHNEQFF; V: TRBV7-2
CDR3: CASSIKVTGAETQYF; V: TRBV19
CDR3: CASSLGDVKNTEAFF; V: TRBV7-9
CDR3: CASSQAGNIQYF; V: TRBV14
CDR3: CAPHVRKPSVSYNEQFF; V: TRBV18
CDR3: CSAKPGLAGHIQYF; V: TRBV20-1
CDR3: CASSQDLAEANYGYTF; V: TRBV4-2
CDR3: CSGTIAGGLSYNEQFF; V: TRBV20-1
CDR3: CASTSGLPNSPLHF; V: TRBV23-1
CDR3: CATSPDFGSGYTF; V: TRBV15
CDR3: CSAHIGRDQPQHF; V: TRBV20-1
CDR3: CSVPDSQSSYGYTF; V: TRBV29-1
CDR3: CASSYYQETQYF; V: TRBV6-2/TRBV6-3
CDR3: CASSLMGQGANEQFF; V: TRBV12-3/TRBV12-4
CDR3: CSAKAYGYTF; V: TRBV20-1
CDR3: CASSLGQGAFEQFF; V: TRBV12-3/TRBV12-4
CDR3: CASSLVGVSTDTQYF; V: TRBV5-1
CDR3: CASSLIAGANVLTF; V: TRBV7-3
CDR3: CASNPLRTKANYGYTF; V: TRBV7-6
CDR3: CASSLSREQFF; V: TRBV28
CDR3: CASSPEQGNEQFF; V: TRBV18
CDR3: CASSRPSDTQYF; V: TRBV3-1